One sample yielded the 31 T cell receptor beta chains listed below, sequenced in a study of spatial heterogeneity in lung cancer. TCRdb ran MiXCR on the 5' RACE reads and lists one entry per CDR3 protein. The table has around 12,000 distinct CDR3 sequences, approximately 5% seen once. No antigen is known for these receptors. Study-level points and caveats: How many expanded intratumoral alpha and beta TCRs were present tracked the tumor mutation count, which was a count of nonsynonymous mutations.

The time point is: sample taken at primary tumor resection. Sequencing used lung tumor tissue, obtained at surgery. These receptors originate from a male donor with early-stage non-small cell lung cancer.

This clonotype was observed many times. The chain employs TRBV6-5 and TRBJ2-7; 7 bases agree with TRBD1. CDR1 is MNHEY and CDR2 is SVGAGI in the germline V gene. The CDR3 length is 15 residues. The V segment lost 6 bases and the J segment 5 bases; nucleotides outside the gene matches: 13. In DNA form, the CDR3 reads TGTGCCAGCAGGCCTATGAGGGGGCGAGCAAACGAGCAGTACGTC. Translated: CASRPMRGRANEQYV.

In its sample, this clonotype was seen many times. The J gene is TRBJ1-5, the V gene TRBV7-2; the D gene is possibly TRBD1 (5 bases). Deletions cut 2 bases from V and 3 bases from J, with 8 bases between. Germline CDR1 is SGHTA and CDR2 is FQGNSA. The length of the CDR3 is 14 residues. CDR3 residues: CASSLTGYNQPQHF. CDR3 coding DNA: TGTGCCAGCAGCTTAACAGGATACAATCAGCCCCAGCATTTT.

This clonotype was observed at least ten times. The V gene is TRBV27, the J gene TRBJ1-1; D uncertain. Germline V gives CDR1 MNHEY, CDR2 SMNVEV (reference sequence). V shed 6 bases and J shed 4 bases, with 18 bases lying between them. This CDR3 region has 15 residues. The CDR3 sequence: CASSPDLQTGTEAFF. CDR3 nucleotide sequence: TGTGCCAGCAGCCCCGACCTCCAAACGGGCACTGAAGCTTTCTTT.

This clonotype was detected ten times or more. This sequence joins TRBV4-1 and TRBJ2-1, with D possibly TRBD1 on 6 matching bases. Germline CDR1 is MGHRA and CDR2 is YSYEKL. V gave up 0 bases and J gave up 10 bases, with 16 bases separating them. CDR3 size: 15 residues. CDR3 in amino acids: CASSQDGDTPMEQFF. The CDR3, as DNA: TGCGCCAGCAGCCAAGACGGGGACACACCTATGGAGCAGTTCTTC.

This clonotype was seen only a few times. V gene TRBV7-2 combines with J gene TRBJ1-3, with 8 bases lining up with TRBD1. CDR3 length: 16 amino acids. Germline-derived CDR1 and CDR2 are SGHTA and FQGNSA. V was pared by 4 bases and J by 3 bases, with 8 bases of the junction left unmatched. This CDR3 is CASSSSGGAGGNTIYF. Written as DNA, the CDR3 is TGTGCCAGCAGCTCCTCAGGGGGCGCGGGTGGAAACACCATATATTTT.

This clonotype was seen many times. The chain recombines TRBV7-2 with TRBJ1-2; 7 nucleotides agree with TRBD1. Germline trimming cut 5 bases from V and 4 bases from J; bases unmatched to any gene: 10. This CDR3 spans 15 amino acids. The germline V gene has CDR1 SGHTA and CDR2 FQGNSA. The CDR3 sequence is CASSPSRTGRYGYTF. The CDR3 DNA is TGTGCCAGCAGCCCTTCCCGGACAGGTCGCTATGGCTACACCTTC.

This clonotype was counted ten times or more. The rearrangement uses TRBV5-4 and TRBJ1-1, with D tentatively TRBD1 (5 bases). CDR1 is SGHNT, CDR2 YYREEE, per germline (reference sequence). With 0 bases removed from V and 3 bases from J, the gap between germline ends came to 9 bases. The CDR3 is 14 amino acids. The CDR3 bases are TGTGCCAGCAGCTTGGGGGGCACGGACACTGAAGCTTTCTTT. Amino acid sequence: CASSLGGTDTEAFF. The full variable domain, in which reference TRBV5-4 and TRBJ1-1 provide the parts outside the CDR3, is ETGVTQSPTHLIKTRGQQVTLRCSSQSGHNTVSWYQQALGQGPQFIFQYYREEENGRGNFPPRFSGLQFPNYSSELNVNALELDDSALYLCASSLGGTDTEAFFGQGTRLTVV.

Many counts were recorded for this clonotype. V and J are TRBV5-1 and TRBJ2-1, with 12 bases lining up with TRBD2. Trimming cost V 0 bases and J 6 bases; bases outside gene matches: 7. CDR1 and CDR2 from the germline V gene are SGHRS and YFSETQ. CDR3 length: 17 residues. This CDR3 is CASSLVASGRAGNEQFF. CDR3 sequence (DNA): TGCGCCAGCAGCTTGGTCGCTAGCGGGAGGGCAGGCAATGAGCAGTTCTTC. Looking up the rest from reference TRBV5-1 and TRBJ2-1 gives the full variable domain: KAGVTQTPRYLIKTRGQQVTLSCSPISGHRSVSWYQQTPGQGLQFLFEYFSETQRNKGNFPGRFSGRQFSNSRSEMNVSTLELGDSALYLCASSLVASGRAGNEQFFGPGTRLTVL.

The table lists this clonotype with many counts. The rearrangement uses TRBV7-2 and TRBJ2-1, with 9 nucleotides matching TRBD1. CDR3 size: 15 residues. J was trimmed by 8 bases and V by 2 bases; bases with no gene match: 7. The germline gives CDR1 SGHTA, CDR2 FQGNSA. The CDR3 region is CASSLTGTGKHEQFF. The DNA for the CDR3 is TGTGCCAGCAGCTTAACCGGGACAGGGAAGCATGAGCAGTTCTTC.

The table lists this clonotype with many counts. The chain couples TRBV20-1 to TRBJ1-4; D gene unclear. From germline, CDR1 is DFQATT and CDR2 SNEGSKA (reference sequence). This CDR3 has 13 residues. In DNA, the CDR3 is TGCAGCTGGCGACAACCAACTAATGAAAAACTGTTTTTT. Its translation: CSWRQPTNEKLFF.

This clonotype was found many times. The V and J genes are TRBV7-8 and TRBJ2-5; tentatively, D is TRBD2 (6 bases). The CDR3 totals 13 residues. The V end was cut by 4 bases, the J end by 4 bases, with 10 bases between. In germline, CDR1 is SGHVS, CDR2 FQNEAQ. The CDR3: CASSSGTAETQYF. The CDR3 DNA is TGTGCCAGCAGCTCTGGGACTGCAGAGACCCAGTACTTC.

Ten or more counts support this clonotype. The chain has TRBV4-3 and TRBJ1-1, with a possible D match to TRBD1 (5 bases). This CDR3 region has 15 residues. V was trimmed by 0 bases and J by 1 base, leaving 9 bases between them. Germline CDR1 is LGHNA and CDR2 is YSLEER. The CDR3 nucleotides read TGCGCCAGCAGCCAAGACAGTGGGGGGAACACTGAAGCTTTCTTT. This translates into CASSQDSGGNTEAFF.

This clonotype was counted at least ten times. The V gene is TRBV20-1, the J gene TRBJ2-1, with a possible D match to TRBD2 (5 bases). Trimming took off 6 bases at V and 7 bases at J, with 22 bases between the two ends. Looked up from germline, CDR1 is DFQATT and CDR2 is SNEGSKA (reference sequence). The CDR3 covers 15 residues. This CDR3 reads CSAANSATSRNEQFF. The CDR3 DNA reads as TGCAGTGCCGCGAATAGCGCAACCTCTCGGAATGAGCAGTTCTTC.

This clonotype is medium-sized by share. This chain uses TRBV9 with TRBJ2-3, with 14 bases identical to TRBD2. Trimming removed 4 bases from V and 6 bases from J; junction bases left unmatched: 7. Germline V CDR1 and CDR2: SGDLS, YYNGEE. The CDR3 totals 16 residues. The CDR3 nucleotides read TGTGCCAGCAGCCTCCGACTAGCGGGAGGGTCGGATACGCAGTATTTT. Translation gives CASSLRLAGGSDTQYF.

A word on this clonotype: A clone one base away is much larger, so this may be a read error. The chain uses TRBV7-8 and TRBJ2-7, with D maybe TRBD1 (6 bases). The germline V and J ends were trimmed by 4 bases and 3 bases, with 13 bases remaining between them. Per the germline V gene, CDR1 is SGHVS and CDR2 is FQNEAQ. CDR3 size: 14 residues. The CDR3 protein is CASSSYRVYYEQYV. The CDR3 DNA sequence: TGTGCCAGCAGCTCATACAGGGTTTACTACGAGCAGTACGTC.

By frequency in the sample, this clonotype is medium-sized. The chain uses TRBV11-2 and TRBJ2-5; D possibly corresponds to TRBD2 (6 bases). This CDR3 has 16 residues. Germline CDR1 SGHAT, CDR2 FQNNGV. V was cut by 2 bases and J by 3 bases, with 16 bases left in between. The CDR3 spells CASSLLSGGGKETQYF. The CDR3 DNA follows: TGTGCCAGCAGCTTACTCAGCGGTGGGGGGAAAGAGACCCAGTACTTC.

The table lists this clonotype with many counts. V and J are TRBV5-1 and TRBJ2-1, with TRBD2 matching 13 bases. Germline V CDR1 and CDR2: SGHRS, YFSETQ. The length of the CDR3 is 14 residues. J lost 5 bases, V lost 4 bases, and 0 bases had no gene match. As DNA, the CDR3 is TGCGCCAGCAGCGGACTAGCGGGAGACAATGAGCAGTTCTTC. Encoded protein: CASSGLAGDNEQFF.

This clonotype appeared many times. The V gene is TRBV18, the J gene TRBJ2-5, with unresolved D. Germline CDR1 reads KGHSH; CDR2 reads LQKENI. V lost 5 bases and J lost 2, with 15 bases in between. The CDR3 is made up of 15 amino acids. This CDR3 is CASSTGLEAQETQYF. Here the CDR3 DNA reads TGTGCCAGCTCAACCGGGCTCGAGGCTCAAGAGACCCAGTACTTC.

This clonotype was recorded many times. V and J are TRBV4-3 and TRBJ2-7; maybe TRBD2 (5 bases). The CDR3 runs 14 residues. V shed 0 bases and J shed 6 bases, with 12 bases lying between them. Germline assignment: CDR1 LGHNA and CDR2 YSLEER. The CDR3 nucleotides are TGCGCCAGCAGCCAAGATTGGCCGGGGTTCGAGCAGTACTTC. It yields the protein CASSQDWPGFEQYF.

This clonotype was recorded many times. The chain links TRBV11-2 to TRBJ1-2; no definite D call. The CDR3 is made up of 13 amino acids. Trimming stripped 1 base from V and 5 bases from J, with 8 bases between. Germline V lookup: CDR1 SGHAT, CDR2 FQNNGV. The CDR3 DNA reads TGTGCCAGCAGCTTAGGGGGTTTTTATGGCTACACCTTC. It translates to CASSLGGFYGYTF.

This clonotype appeared many times. Compared with germline, one end of the junction differs, possibly owing to a read error. The V call is TRBV6-2 or TRBV6-3, the J call TRBJ1-2, with D maybe TRBD1 (6 bases). Germline values: CDR1 MNHEY, CDR2 SVGEGT. This CDR3 is 15 amino acids long. The chain's CDR3 is CASTYQGTTNYGYTF. CDR3 bases: TGTGCCAGCACTTACCAAGGGACAACCAACTATGGCTACACCTTC.

This chain connects TRBV10-3 to TRBJ2-4; D is perhaps TRBD1 or TRBD2 (5 bases each). The CDR3 has 13 amino acids. CDR1 and CDR2 (germline): ENHRY, SYGVKD. V was cut by 3 bases and J by 6 bases, with 9 bases left in between. CDR3 nucleotides: TGTGCCATCAGTGACAGGGACGGAAACATTCAGTACTTC. Translation gives CAISDRDGNIQYF.

This clonotype was counted many times. This chain joins TRBV20-1 and TRBJ2-7; perhaps D is TRBD1 or TRBD2 (6 bases each). V lost 6 bases, J lost 6 bases, and 15 bases lay in between. CDR1 DFQATT and CDR2 SNEGSKA come from the germline V gene (reference sequence). The CDR3 consists of 12 residues. CDR3 bases: TGCAGTGCCTCGACGGGGGCGGGCGAGCAGTACGTC. The encoded protein is CSASTGAGEQYV.

This clonotype was counted ten times or more. V is TRBV20-1 and J is TRBJ2-3; D remains ambiguous. CDR3 length equals 14 residues. Trimming pared 0 bases from V and 1 base from J, leaving 8 bases between. CDR1 is DFQATT, CDR2 SNEGSKA, per germline (reference sequence). This CDR3 reads CSARDEVGTDTQYF. The CDR3 DNA is TGCAGTGCTAGAGATGAAGTGGGCACAGATACGCAGTATTTT.

This clonotype was counted ten times or more. V is TRBV7-9 and J is TRBJ2-7; D might be TRBD2 (6 bases). The CDR3 extends over 14 amino acids. In germline, CDR1 is SEHNR, CDR2 FQNEAQ (reference sequence). The ends were cut back, 2 bases at V and 1 base at J, with 9 bases in the middle. The CDR3 coding sequence is TGTGCCAGCAGCTTATTGGAGGGGTCCTACGAGCAGTACTTC. It yields the protein CASSLLEGSYEQYF.

This clonotype has a count of ten or more. V is TRBV6-2 or TRBV6-3 and J is TRBJ2-4; a weak D match, TRBD2 (5 bases). Germline-derived CDR1 and CDR2 are MNHEY and SVGEGT. V was clipped by 10 bases and J by 8 bases, with 21 bases between them. This CDR3 spans 14 amino acids. CDR3 in amino acids: CATGNLALTDIQYF. CDR3 nucleotide sequence: TGTGCCACCGGGAATTTGGCTCTGACGGACATTCAGTACTTC.

At least ten counts were recorded for this clonotype. The J gene is TRBJ2-7, the V gene TRBV10-3; 7 bases match TRBD1. V shed 2 bases, J shed 4 bases, and the junction held 11 bases outside the gene matches. CDR1 is ENHRY, CDR2 SYGVKD, per germline. The CDR3 sequence is 16 residues long. The chain's CDR3 is CAISEPSLTGSYEQYV. DNA of the CDR3: TGTGCCATCAGTGAGCCCAGTTTGACAGGGTCGTACGAGCAGTACGTC.

The sample holds many counts of this clonotype. The rearrangement links TRBV27 to TRBJ2-1; D is unclear. Germline V gene lookup returns CDR1 MNHEY and CDR2 SMNVEV (reference sequence). Trimming removed 6 bases at V and 5 bases at J, with 11 bases between. There are 13 residues in the CDR3. The CDR3 nucleotides read TGTGCCAGCAGCCAATCTCCAAACAATGAGCAGTTCTTC. The encoded protein is CASSQSPNNEQFF.

This clonotype was counted at least ten times. This chain uses TRBV7-8 with TRBJ2-3, with a weak D call TRBD1 (7 bases). CDR1 and CDR2 from the germline V gene are SGHVS and FQNEAQ. The V gene lost 1 base and the J gene lost 0 bases, with 14 bases spanning the gap. The CDR3 spans 17 residues. The CDR3 DNA reads as TGTGCCAGCAGCTTAGTGGGGGGACAGTCGAGCACAGATACGCAGTATTTT. Translating it yields CASSLVGGQSSTDTQYF.

This clonotype has ten or more counts. CDR3 in DNA: TGTGCCAGCAGCCAACAACGGACGGTTTCTGGGGCCAACGTCCTGACTTTC. This codes for CASSQQRTVSGANVLTF. This chain connects TRBV4-2 to TRBJ2-6; D uncertain. CDR1 and CDR2 from the germline V gene are LGHNA and YNFKEQ. Trimming cost V 2 bases and J 1 base, with 12 bases left between them. This CDR3 contains 17 residues.

This clonotype was counted at least ten times. The chain uses TRBV7-3 and TRBJ2-1, with 13 bases identical to TRBD2. Trimming cost V 4 bases and J 9 bases; bases outside gene matches: 9. The CDR3 is 16 residues long. From germline, CDR1 is SGHTA and CDR2 FQGTGA. The CDR3 reads CASSSSALAGGGEQFF. CDR3 DNA sequence: TGTGCCAGCAGCTCTAGCGCACTAGCGGGAGGGGGTGAGCAGTTCTTC.